This T cell receptor (beta chain) comes out of a study of T-cell reconstitution after alpha-beta-depleted transplantation in children. Germline CDR1 GTSNPN, CDR2 SVGIG (reference sequence). The junction had 8 bases not matched to a gene; V was cut back by 4 bases and J by 3 bases. The CDR3 totals 14 residues. Study results and caveats: By one year post-transplant, T-cell counts and diversity largely arose from T cells that were newly produced. Where alpha-beta T cells came from about two months after transplant was reportedly several hundred expanded graft clones.

A TCRbeta library incorporating unique molecular identifiers was prepared. TCRdb reprocessed the PCR reads with MiXCR, giving one entry per CDR3 protein. Found here are about 230,000 distinct CDR3 sequences, approximately 10% of them singletons; the top ten hold over 25%. This clonotype has at least ten counts. Its antigen is not known. This chain joins TRBV30 and TRBJ2-7; 8 bases match TRBD2. This sequence originates from a child less than two years old with acute myeloid leukemia, due to receive a stem cell transplant. This specimen was PBMCs, taken before TCRalphabeta/CD19-depleted stem cell transplant. For the CDR3, the DNA is TGTGCCTGGACCCCTAGCGGGTTTTTCTACGAGCAGTACTTC. Translated: CAWTPSGFFYEQYF.